This passage covers 5 T cell receptor beta chains from one sample sequenced in a study of blood T cell repertoires in COVID-19. Data came from immunoSEQ multiplex PCR; TCRdb stores just in-frame clones and leaves some out. The sample has 150,000 to 200,000 clones, around four fifths seen once; the top ten hold about 8%. The sequenced sample was PBMCs or T cells enriched from blood (not recorded which). These receptors came from a woman aged 45-59 years who had recovered from COVID-19.

This chain links TRBV24-1 with TRBJ2-7; the D gene is possibly TRBD1 (6 bases). Germline V CDR1 and CDR2: KGHDR, SFDVKD. The CDR3 sequence is 13 residues long. V lost 3 bases and J lost 6, with 11 bases in between. The CDR3 here is CATSDPPGAEQYF. CDR3 nucleotide sequence: TGTGCCACCAGTGATCCGCCAGGGGCCGAGCAGTACTTC.

This chain connects TRBV18 to TRBJ1-1, with 7 bases matching TRBD1. The CDR3 extends over 12 amino acids. Trimming cost V 4 bases and J 8 bases; bases outside gene matches: 4. Germline V gives CDR1 KGHSH, CDR2 LQKENI. The CDR3 DNA is TGTGCCAGCTCACAGAGGGGGCAGGAAGCTTTCTTT. Residues: CASSQRGQEAFF.

CDR3 DNA: TGTGCCAGCAGCTTAACCCACCGCGCAGATACGCAGTATTTT. Protein: CASSLTHRADTQYF. The rearrangement joins TRBV7-2 to TRBJ2-3; D is unclear. The germline gives CDR1 SGHTA, CDR2 FQGNSA. CDR3 length: 14 amino acids. V gave up 2 bases and J gave up 4 bases, with 10 bases separating them.

This clone has only one observation. The chain joins TRBV7-2 to TRBJ2-7, with D maybe TRBD1 (6 bases). The CDR3 length is 14 residues. Deletions cut 5 bases from V and 0 bases from J, with 11 bases between. Per germline, CDR1 SGHTA and CDR2 FQGNSA. Here the CDR3 reads CASSTQGSSYEQYF. The DNA of the CDR3 is TGTGCCAGCAGCACCCAGGGGAGCTCCTACGAGCAGTACTTC.

The chain combines TRBV3-1 (or the pseudogene TRBV3-2) with TRBJ2-3; the D gene is possibly TRBD1 (6 bases). Trimming removed 4 bases from V and 2 bases from J, with 13 bases in between. The CDR3 has 15 amino acids. CDR1 LGHDT and CDR2 YNNKEL come from the germline V gene (reference sequence). The CDR3 reads CASSPQGFPTDTQYF. The CDR3 bases are TGTGCCAGCAGCCCCCAGGGGTTTCCCACAGATACGCAGTATTTT.